This TCR beta chain is drawn from a study of post-analysis software for immune sequencing data. For the study at large: In terms of disease course, relapsing-remitting, secondary progressive and progressive-relapsing multiple sclerosis were included. Notes on the study in general: Four to six TRBV segments (TRBV5-6, TRBV5-1 and TRBV20-1 among them) occurred more frequently in patients than in controls. The study found significantly lower normalized Chao1 diversity in multiple sclerosis patients than in controls.

TCR beta cDNA libraries had unique molecular identifiers. Input amounts of about 0.85 to 10 million T cells were used. These gave some 500,000 cDNA molecules, so each molecule approximated one T cell. TCRdb re-called the PCR reads with MiXCR, one entry per CDR3 protein. The data contain approximately 570,000 distinct CDR3 sequences, roughly 46% of them seen just once; the ten biggest clones take up 1.5% to 2%. A note on this clonotype: Its specificity is not known. Germline is not matched at one junction end, which may reflect a read error.

Germline CDR1 and CDR2: KGHDR and SFDVKD. This CDR3 spans 13 amino acids. The chain combines TRBV24-1 with TRBJ1-1, with D possibly matching TRBD1 (5 bases). This sequence originates from a girl between 10 and 17 years old with multiple sclerosis. Sequencing was performed on blood. In nucleotides, the CDR3 is TGTGCCACTAGTGACGGACACCTCCCTGAAGCTTTCTTT. Its translation: CATSDGHLPEAFF.